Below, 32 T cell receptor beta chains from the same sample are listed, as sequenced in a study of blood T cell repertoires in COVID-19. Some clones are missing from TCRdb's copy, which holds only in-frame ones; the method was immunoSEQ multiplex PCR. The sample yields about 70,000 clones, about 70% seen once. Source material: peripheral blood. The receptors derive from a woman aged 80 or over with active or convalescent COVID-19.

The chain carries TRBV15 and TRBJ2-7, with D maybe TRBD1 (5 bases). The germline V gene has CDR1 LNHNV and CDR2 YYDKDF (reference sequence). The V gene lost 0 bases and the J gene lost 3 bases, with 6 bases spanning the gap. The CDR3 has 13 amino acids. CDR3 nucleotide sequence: TGTGCCACCAGCAGAGATCAGGGCTACGAGCAGTACTTC. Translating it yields CATSRDQGYEQYF. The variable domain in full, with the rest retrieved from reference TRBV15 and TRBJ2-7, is DAMVIQNPRYQVTQFGKPVTLSCSQTLNHNVMYWYQQKSSQAPKLLFHYYDKDFNNEADTPDNFQSRRPNTSFCFLDIRSPGLGDTAMYLCATSRDQGYEQYFGPGTRLTVT.

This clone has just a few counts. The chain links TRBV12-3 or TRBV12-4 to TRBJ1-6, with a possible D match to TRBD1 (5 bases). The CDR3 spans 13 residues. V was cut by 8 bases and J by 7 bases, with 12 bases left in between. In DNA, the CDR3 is TGTGCCAGCCATGGACAAGTAAATTCACCCCTCCACTTT. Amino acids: CASHGQVNSPLHF.

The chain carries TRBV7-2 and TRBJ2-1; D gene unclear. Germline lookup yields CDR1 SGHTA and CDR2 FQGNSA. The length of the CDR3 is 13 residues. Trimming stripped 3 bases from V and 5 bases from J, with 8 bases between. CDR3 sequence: CASSLAPDNEQFF. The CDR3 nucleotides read TGTGCCAGCAGCTTGGCACCCGACAATGAGCAGTTCTTC. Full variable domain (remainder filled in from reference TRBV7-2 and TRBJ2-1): GAGVSQSPSNKVTEKGKDVELRCDPISGHTALYWYRQSLGQGLEFLIYFQGNSAPDKSGLPSDRFSAERTGGSVSTLTIQRTQQEDSAVYLCASSLAPDNEQFFGPGTRLTVL.

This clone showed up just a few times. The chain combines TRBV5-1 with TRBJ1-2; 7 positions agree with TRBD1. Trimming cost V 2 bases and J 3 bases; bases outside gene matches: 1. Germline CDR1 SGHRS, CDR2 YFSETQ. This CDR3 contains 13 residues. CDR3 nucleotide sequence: TGCGCCAGCAGCTTAGGGACAGACTATGGCTACACCTTC. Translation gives CASSLGTDYGYTF.

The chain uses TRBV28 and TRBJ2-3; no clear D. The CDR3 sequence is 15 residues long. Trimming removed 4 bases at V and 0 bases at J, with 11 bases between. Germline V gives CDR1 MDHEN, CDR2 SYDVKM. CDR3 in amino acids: CASSSFVISTDTQYF. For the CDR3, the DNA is TGTGCCAGCAGTTCTTTCGTTATTAGCACAGATACGCAGTATTTT.

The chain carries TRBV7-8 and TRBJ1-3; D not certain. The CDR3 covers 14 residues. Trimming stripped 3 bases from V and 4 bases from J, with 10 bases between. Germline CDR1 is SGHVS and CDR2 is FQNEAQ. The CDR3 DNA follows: TGTGCCAGCAGCTTCGTGGGGAGAGGAAACACCATATATTTT. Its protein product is CASSFVGRGNTIYF.

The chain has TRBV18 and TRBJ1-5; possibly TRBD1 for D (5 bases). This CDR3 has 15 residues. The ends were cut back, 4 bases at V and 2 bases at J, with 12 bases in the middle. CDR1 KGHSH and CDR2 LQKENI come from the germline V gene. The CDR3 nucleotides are TGTGCCAGCTCACTCACGGGGGAGGGCAATCAGCCCCAGCATTTT. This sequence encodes CASSLTGEGNQPQHF.

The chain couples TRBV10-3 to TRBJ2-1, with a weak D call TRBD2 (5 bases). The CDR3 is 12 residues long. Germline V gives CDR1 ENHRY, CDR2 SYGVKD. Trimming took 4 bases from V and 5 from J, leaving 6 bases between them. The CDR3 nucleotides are TGTGCCATCAGTGTGGAGGACAATGAGCAGTTCTTC. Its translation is CAISVEDNEQFF.

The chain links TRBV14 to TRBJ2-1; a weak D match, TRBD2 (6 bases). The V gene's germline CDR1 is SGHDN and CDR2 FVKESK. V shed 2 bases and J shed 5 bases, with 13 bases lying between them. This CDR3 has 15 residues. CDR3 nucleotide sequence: TGTGCCAGCAGCCAATGGCGGGGTAAGAACAATGAGCAGTTCTTC. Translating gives CASSQWRGKNNEQFF.

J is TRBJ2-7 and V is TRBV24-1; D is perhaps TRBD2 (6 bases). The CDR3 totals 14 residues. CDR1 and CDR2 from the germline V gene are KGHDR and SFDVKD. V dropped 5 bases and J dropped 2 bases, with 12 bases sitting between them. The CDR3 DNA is TGTGCCACCAGTGGGGGGGTGTATGCCTACGAGCAGTACTTC. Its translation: CATSGGVYAYEQYF.

The DNA of the CDR3 is TGTGCCAGCAGCCTTAGCGGGGGCCCTTCATACGAGCAGTACTTC. This gives the protein CASSLSGGPSYEQYF. V is TRBV11-3 and J is TRBJ2-7; 9 nucleotides agree with TRBD2. Trimming removed 5 bases from V and 4 bases from J; junction bases left unmatched: 9. The CDR3 runs 15 residues. Germline V gene lookup returns CDR1 SGHNT and CDR2 YENEEA.

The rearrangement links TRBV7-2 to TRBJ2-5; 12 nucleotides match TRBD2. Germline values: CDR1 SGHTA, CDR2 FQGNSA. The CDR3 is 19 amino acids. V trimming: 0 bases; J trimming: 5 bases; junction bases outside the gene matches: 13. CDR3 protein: CASSLAVASGGARGETQYF. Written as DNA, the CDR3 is TGTGCCAGCAGCTTAGCGGTCGCTAGCGGGGGGGCCAGGGGGGAGACCCAGTACTTC. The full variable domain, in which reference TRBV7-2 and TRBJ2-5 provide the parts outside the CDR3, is GAGVSQSPSNKVTEKGKDVELRCDPISGHTALYWYRQSLGQGLEFLIYFQGNSAPDKSGLPSDRFSAERTGGSVSTLTIQRTQQEDSAVYLCASSLAVASGGARGETQYFGPGTRLLVL.

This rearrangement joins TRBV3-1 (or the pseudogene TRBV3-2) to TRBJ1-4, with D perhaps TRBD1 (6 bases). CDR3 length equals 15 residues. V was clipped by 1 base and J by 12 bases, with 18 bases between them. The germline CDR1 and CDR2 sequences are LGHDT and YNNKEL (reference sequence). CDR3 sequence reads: CASSQVPTGGRELFF. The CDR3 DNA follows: TGTGCCAGCAGCCAAGTCCCAACGGGGGGGCGAGAACTGTTTTTT.

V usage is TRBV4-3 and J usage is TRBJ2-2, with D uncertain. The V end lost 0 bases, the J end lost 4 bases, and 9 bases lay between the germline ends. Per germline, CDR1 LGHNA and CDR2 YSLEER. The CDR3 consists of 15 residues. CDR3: CASSQDPSLTGELFF. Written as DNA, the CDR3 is TGCGCCAGCAGCCAAGATCCGAGCCTCACCGGGGAGCTGTTTTTT.

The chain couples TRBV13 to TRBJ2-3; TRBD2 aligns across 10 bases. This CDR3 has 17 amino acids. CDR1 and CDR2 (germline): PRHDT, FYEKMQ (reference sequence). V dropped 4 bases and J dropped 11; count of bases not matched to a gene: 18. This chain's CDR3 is CASSSWAGTSDRGVQYF. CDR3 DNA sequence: TGTGCCAGCAGCTCCTGGGCCGGGACTAGCGACCGGGGTGTGCAGTATTTT.

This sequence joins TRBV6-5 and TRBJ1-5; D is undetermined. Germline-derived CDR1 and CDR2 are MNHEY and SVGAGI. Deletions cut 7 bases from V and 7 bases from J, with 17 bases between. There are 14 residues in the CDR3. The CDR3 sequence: CASTYTGFEQPQHF. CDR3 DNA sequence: TGTGCCAGCACCTATACGGGGTTCGAACAGCCCCAGCATTTT.

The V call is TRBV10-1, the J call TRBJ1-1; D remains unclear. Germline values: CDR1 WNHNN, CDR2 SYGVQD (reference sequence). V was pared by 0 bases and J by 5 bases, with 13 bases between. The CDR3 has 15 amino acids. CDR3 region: CASSESIRRETEAFF. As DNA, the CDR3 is TGCGCCAGCAGTGAGTCGATCAGGAGGGAGACTGAAGCTTTCTTT.

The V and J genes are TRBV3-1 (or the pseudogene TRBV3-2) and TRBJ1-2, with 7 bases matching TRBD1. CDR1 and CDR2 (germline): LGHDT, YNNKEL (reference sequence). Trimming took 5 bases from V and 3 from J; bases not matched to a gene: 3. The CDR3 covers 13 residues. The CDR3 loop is CASSFRGDYGYTF. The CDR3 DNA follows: TGTGCCAGCAGCTTCAGGGGGGACTATGGCTACACCTTC.

CDR3: CASSLGQGRTDTQYF. Here the CDR3 DNA reads TGTGCCAGCAGCCTAGGACAGGGGAGAACAGATACGCAGTATTTT. This chain joins TRBV6-2 or TRBV6-3 and TRBJ2-3; 9 bases line up with TRBD1. V lost 6 bases to trimming and J lost 3 bases; unmatched junction nucleotides: 7. CDR3 length equals 15 residues. CDR1 and CDR2 (germline): MNHEY, SVGEGT.

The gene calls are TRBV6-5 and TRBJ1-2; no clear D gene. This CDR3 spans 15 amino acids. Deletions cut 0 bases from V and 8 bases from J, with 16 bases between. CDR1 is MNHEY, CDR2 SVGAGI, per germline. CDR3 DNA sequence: TGTGCCAGCAGTTACTCGCGGTATGGGGAGAGGGGCTACACCTTC. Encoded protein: CASSYSRYGERGYTF.

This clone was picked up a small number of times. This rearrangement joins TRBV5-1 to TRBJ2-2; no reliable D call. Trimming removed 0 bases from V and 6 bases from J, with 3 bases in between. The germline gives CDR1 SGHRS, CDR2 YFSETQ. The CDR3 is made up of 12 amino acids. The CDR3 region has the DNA TGCGCCAGCAGCTTGGTATCCGGGGAGCTGTTTTTT. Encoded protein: CASSLVSGELFF.

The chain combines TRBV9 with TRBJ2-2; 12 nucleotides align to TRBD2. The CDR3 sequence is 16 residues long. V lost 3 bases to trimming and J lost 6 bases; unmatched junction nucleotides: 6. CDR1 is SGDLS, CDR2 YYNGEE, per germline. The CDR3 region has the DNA TGTGCCAGCAGCGCCTCTAGCGGGGGGGAGCCCGGGGAGCTGTTTTTT. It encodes CASSASSGGEPGELFF.

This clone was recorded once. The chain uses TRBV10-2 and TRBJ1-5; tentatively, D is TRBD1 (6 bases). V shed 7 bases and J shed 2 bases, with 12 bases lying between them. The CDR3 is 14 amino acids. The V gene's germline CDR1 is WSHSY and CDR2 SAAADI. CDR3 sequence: CASTDDRRNQPQHF. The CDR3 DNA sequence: TGCGCCAGCACCGATGACAGGCGCAATCAGCCCCAGCATTTT.

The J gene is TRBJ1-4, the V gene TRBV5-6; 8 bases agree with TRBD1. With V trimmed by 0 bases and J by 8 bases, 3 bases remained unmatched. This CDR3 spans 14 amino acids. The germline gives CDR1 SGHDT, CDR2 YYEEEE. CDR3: CASSLGQGREKLFF. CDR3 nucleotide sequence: TGTGCCAGCAGCTTGGGACAGGGGCGGGAAAAACTGTTTTTT. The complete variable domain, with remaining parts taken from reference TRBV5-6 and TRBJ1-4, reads DAGVTQSPTHLIKTRGQQVTLRCSPKSGHDTVSWYQQALGQGPQFIFQYYEEEERQRGNFPDRFSGHQFPNYSSELNVNALLLGDSALYLCASSLGQGREKLFFGSGTQLSVL.

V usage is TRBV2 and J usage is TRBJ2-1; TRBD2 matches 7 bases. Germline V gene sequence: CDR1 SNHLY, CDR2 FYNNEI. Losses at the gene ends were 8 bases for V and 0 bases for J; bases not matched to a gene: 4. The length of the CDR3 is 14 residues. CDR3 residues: CASASGSSYNEQFF. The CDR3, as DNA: TGTGCCAGCGCTAGCGGCAGCTCCTACAATGAGCAGTTCTTC.

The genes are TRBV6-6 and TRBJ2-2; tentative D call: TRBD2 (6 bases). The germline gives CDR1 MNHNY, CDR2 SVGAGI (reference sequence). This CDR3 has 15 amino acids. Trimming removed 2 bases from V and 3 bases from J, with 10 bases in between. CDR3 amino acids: CASSYVGGDTGELFF. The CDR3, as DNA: TGTGCCAGCAGTTACGTCGGGGGAGACACCGGGGAGCTGTTTTTT.

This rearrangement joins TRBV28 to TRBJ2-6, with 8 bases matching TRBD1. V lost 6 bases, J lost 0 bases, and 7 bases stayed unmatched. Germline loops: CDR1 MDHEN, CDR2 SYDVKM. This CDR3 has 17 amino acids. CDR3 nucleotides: TGTGCCAGCAGACCGGGACAGGAGTTCTCTGGGGCCAACGTCCTGACTTTC. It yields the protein CASRPGQEFSGANVLTF. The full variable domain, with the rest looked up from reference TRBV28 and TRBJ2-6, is DVKVTQSSRYLVKRTGEKVFLECVQDMDHENMFWYRQDPGLGLRLIYFSYDVKMKEKGDIPEGYSVSREKKERFSLILESASTNQTSMYLCASRPGQEFSGANVLTFGAGSRLTVL.

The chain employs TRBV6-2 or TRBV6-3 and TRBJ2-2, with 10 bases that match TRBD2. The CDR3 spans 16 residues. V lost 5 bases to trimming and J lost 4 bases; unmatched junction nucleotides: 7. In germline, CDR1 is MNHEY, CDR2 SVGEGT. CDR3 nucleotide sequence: TGTGCCAGCAGTACCGGGACTAGCGAAATCACCGGGGAGCTGTTTTTT. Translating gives CASSTGTSEITGELFF.

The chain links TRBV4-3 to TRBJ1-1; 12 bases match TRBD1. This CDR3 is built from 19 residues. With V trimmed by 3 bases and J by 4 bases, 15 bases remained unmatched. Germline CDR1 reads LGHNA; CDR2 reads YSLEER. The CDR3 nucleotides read TGCGCCAGCAGCCACGACCTTCGGGGACAGGGGGCGCGTGGCACTGAAGCTTTCTTT. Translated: CASSHDLRGQGARGTEAFF.

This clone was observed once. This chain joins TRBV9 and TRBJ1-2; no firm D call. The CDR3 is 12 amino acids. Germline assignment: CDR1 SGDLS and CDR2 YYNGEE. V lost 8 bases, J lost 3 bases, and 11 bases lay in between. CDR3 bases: TGTGCCAGTCATGACTGGGACTATGGCTACACCTTC. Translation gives CASHDWDYGYTF.

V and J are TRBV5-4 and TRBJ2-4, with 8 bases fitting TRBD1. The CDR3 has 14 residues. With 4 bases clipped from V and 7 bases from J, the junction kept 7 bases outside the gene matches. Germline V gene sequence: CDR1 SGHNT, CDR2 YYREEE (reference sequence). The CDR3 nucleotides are TGTGCCAGCAGCGGTGGAAGGGACAGGAACATTCAGTACTTC. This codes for CASSGGRDRNIQYF.

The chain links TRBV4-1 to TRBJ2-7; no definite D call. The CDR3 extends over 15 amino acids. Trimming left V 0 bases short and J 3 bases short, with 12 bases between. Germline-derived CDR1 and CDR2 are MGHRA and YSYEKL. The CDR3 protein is CASSQDLGGYYEQYF. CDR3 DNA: TGCGCCAGCAGCCAAGATCTCGGCGGTTACTACGAGCAGTACTTC.